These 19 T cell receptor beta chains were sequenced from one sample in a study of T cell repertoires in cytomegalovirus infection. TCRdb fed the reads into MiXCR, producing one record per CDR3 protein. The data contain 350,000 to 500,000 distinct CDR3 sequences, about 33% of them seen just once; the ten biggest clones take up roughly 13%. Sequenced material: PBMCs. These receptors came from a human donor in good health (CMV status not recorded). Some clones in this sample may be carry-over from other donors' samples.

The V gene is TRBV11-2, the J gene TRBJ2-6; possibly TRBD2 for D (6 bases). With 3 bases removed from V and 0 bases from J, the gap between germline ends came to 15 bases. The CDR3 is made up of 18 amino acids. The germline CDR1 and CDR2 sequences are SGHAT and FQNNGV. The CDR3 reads CASSLLRREDSGANVLTF. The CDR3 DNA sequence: TGTGCCAGCAGCTTGCTGAGGAGGGAGGACTCTGGGGCCAACGTCCTGACTTTC. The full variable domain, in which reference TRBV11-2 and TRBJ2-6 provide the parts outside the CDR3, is EAGVAQSPRYKIIEKRQSVAFWCNPISGHATLYWYQQILGQGPKLLIQFQNNGVVDDSQLPKDRFSAERLKGVDSTLKIQPAKLEDSAVYLCASSLLRREDSGANVLTFGAGSRLTVL.

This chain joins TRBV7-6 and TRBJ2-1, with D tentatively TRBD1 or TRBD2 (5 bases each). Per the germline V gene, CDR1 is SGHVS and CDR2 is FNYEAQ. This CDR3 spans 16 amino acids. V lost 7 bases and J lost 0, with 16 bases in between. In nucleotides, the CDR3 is TGTGCCAGCACCGGTGAGGGGTTTAGCTCCTACAATGAGCAGTTCTTC. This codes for CASTGEGFSSYNEQFF.

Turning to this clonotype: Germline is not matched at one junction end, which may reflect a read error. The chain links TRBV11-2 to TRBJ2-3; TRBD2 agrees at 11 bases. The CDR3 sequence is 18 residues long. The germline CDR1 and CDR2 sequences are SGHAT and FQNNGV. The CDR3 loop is CASSFRSGGVSSTDTQSF. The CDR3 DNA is TGTGCCAGCAGCTTTCGTAGCGGGGGGGTTTCTAGCACAGATACGCAGTCTTTT. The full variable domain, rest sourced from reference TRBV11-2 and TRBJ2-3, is EAGVAQSPRYKIIEKRQSVAFWCNPISGHATLYWYQQILGQGPKLLIQFQNNGVVDDSQLPKDRFSAERLKGVDSTLKIQPAKLEDSAVYLCASSFRSGGVSSTDTQSFGPGTRLTVL.

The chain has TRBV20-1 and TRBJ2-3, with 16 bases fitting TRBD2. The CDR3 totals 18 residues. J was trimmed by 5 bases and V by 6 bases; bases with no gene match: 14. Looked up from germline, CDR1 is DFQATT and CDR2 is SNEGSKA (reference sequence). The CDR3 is CSASTPGLAGGPVDTQYF. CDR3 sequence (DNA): TGCAGTGCATCGACACCGGGACTAGCGGGGGGGCCCGTAGATACGCAGTATTTT.

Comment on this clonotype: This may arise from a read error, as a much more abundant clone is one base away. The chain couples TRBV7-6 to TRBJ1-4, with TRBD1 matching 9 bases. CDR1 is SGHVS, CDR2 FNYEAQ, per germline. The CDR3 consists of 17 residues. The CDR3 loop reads CVSSLAVSGQGNEKLFF. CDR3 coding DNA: TGTGTCAGCAGCTTAGCGGTATCGGGACAGGGAAATGAAAAACTGTTTTTT.

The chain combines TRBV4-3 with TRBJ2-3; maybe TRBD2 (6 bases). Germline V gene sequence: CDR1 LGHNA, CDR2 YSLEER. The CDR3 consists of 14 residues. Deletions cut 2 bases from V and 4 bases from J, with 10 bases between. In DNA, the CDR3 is TGCGCCAGCAGCCAAACTAGCTTGGCAGATACGCAGTATTTT. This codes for CASSQTSLADTQYF.

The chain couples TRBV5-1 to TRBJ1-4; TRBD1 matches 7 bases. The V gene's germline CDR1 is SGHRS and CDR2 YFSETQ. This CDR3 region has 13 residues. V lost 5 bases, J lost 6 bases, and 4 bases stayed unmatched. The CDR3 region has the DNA TGCGCCAGCAGAACCGGGACAGATGAAAAACTGTTTTTT. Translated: CASRTGTDEKLFF.

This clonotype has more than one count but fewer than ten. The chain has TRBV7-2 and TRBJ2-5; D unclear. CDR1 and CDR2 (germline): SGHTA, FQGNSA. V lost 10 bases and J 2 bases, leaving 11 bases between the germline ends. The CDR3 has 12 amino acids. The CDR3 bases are TGTGCCACCGGGCCGTATCAAGAGACCCAGTACTTC. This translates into CATGPYQETQYF.

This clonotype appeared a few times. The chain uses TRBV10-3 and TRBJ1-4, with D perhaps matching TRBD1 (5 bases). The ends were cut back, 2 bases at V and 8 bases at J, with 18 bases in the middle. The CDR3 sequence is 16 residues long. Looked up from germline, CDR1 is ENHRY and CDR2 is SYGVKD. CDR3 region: CAISEGQGEVKEKLFF. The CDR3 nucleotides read TGTGCCATCAGTGAGGGGCAGGGCGAAGTGAAGGAAAAACTGTTTTTT.

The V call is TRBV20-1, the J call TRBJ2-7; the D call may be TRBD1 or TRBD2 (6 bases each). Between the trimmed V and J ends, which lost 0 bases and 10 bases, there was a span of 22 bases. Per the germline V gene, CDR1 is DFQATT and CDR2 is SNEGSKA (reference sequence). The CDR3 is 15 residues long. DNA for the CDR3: TGCAGTGCTAGAGATCCGGGGGCTAAGAGGACGAGTCAGTACTTC. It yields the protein CSARDPGAKRTSQYF.

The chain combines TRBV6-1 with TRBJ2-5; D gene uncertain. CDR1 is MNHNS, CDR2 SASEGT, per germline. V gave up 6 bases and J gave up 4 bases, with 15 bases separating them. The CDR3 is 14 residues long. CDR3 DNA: TGTGCCAGCAGACCTCGGGTCGTTGGAGAGACCCAGTACTTC. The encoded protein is CASRPRVVGETQYF.

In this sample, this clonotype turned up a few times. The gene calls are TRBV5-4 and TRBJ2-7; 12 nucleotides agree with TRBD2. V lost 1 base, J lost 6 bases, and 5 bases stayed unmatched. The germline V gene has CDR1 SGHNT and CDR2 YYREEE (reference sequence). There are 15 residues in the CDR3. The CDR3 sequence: CASSLPSGGASEQYF. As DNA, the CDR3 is TGTGCCAGCAGCTTGCCTAGCGGGGGGGCAAGCGAGCAGTACTTC. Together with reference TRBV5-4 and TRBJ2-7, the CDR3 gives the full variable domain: ETGVTQSPTHLIKTRGQQVTLRCSSQSGHNTVSWYQQALGQGPQFIFQYYREEENGRGNFPPRFSGLQFPNYSSELNVNALELDDSALYLCASSLPSGGASEQYFGPGTRLTVT.

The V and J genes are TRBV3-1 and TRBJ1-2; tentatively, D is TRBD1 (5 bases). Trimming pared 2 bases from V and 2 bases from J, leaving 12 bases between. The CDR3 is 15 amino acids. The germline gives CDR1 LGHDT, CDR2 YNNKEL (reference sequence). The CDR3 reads CASSQRADRNYGYTF. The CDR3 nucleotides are TGTGCCAGCAGCCAAAGGGCCGACAGAAACTATGGCTACACCTTC.

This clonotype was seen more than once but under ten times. The CDR3 coding sequence is TGTGCCATCAGTGCGGGGGCCTACGAGCAGTACTTC. Translated, it gives CAISAGAYEQYF. This chain joins TRBV10-3 and TRBJ2-7, with D possibly being TRBD2 (6 bases). The CDR3 contains 12 residues. The V and J ends lost 4 bases and 2 bases respectively, with 6 bases between them. In germline, CDR1 is ENHRY, CDR2 SYGVKD.

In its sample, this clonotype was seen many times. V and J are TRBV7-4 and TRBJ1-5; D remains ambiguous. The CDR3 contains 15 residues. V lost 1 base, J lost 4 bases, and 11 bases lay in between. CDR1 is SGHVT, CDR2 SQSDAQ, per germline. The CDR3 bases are TGTGCCAGCAGCTTAGAGACGAATTCGAATCAGCCCCAGCATTTT. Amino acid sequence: CASSLETNSNQPQHF.

The CDR3 sequence is CSVGGGLYEQYF. CDR3 in DNA: TGCAGCGTTGGCGGGGGGCTATACGAGCAGTACTTC. The V gene is TRBV29-1, the J gene TRBJ2-7; 8 positions match TRBD2. CDR1 and CDR2 from the germline V gene are SQVTM and ANQGSEA. V lost 4 bases to trimming and J lost 4 bases; unmatched junction nucleotides: 3. The CDR3 totals 12 residues.

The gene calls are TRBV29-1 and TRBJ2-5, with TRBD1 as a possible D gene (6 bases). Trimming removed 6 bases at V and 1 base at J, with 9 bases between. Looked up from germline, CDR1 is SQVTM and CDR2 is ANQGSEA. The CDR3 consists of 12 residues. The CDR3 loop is CSVYRVQETQYF. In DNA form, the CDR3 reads TGCAGCGTCTACAGGGTCCAAGAGACCCAGTACTTC.

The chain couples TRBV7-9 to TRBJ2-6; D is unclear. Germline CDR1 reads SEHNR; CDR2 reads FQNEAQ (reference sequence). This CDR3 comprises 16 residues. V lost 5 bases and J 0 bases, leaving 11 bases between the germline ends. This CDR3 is CASSGRTVSGANVLTF. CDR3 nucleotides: TGTGCCAGCAGCGGCCGGACGGTCTCTGGGGCCAACGTCCTGACTTTC. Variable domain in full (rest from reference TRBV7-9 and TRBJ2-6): DTGVSQNPRHKITKRGQNVTFRCDPISEHNRLYWYRQTLGQGPEFLTYFQNEAQLEKSRLLSDRFSAERPKGSFSTLEIQRTEQGDSAMYLCASSGRTVSGANVLTFGAGSRLTVL.

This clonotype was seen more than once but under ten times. The CDR3 DNA reads TGTGCCAGCAGCCTAGTACGGAAGAATTCACCCCTCCACTTT. It specifies CASSLVRKNSPLHF. The chain has TRBV25-1 and TRBJ1-6; D gene unclear. In germline, CDR1 is MGHDK, CDR2 SYGVNS. The CDR3 loop spans 14 amino acids. Trimming took 6 bases from V and 7 from J, leaving 13 bases between them.